One sample yielded the 28 T cell receptor beta chains listed below, sequenced in a study of technical replicates of blood from a few donors. Only in-frame clones appear in the TCRdb table, and some are missing; sequencing was by immunoSEQ multiplex PCR. Of tens of thousands of clones detected, around 94% appear once; the ten largest clones hold 0.25%. The specimen sequenced was T cells isolated from PBMCs. The receptors derive from a human donor in good health.

This chain connects TRBV4-2 to TRBJ2-7; no definite D call. CDR1 is LGHNA and CDR2 is YNFKEQ in the germline V gene. The CDR3 loop spans 11 amino acids. Trimming shortened V by 4 bases and J by 7 bases, and 8 bases separated the two germline ends. CDR3 protein: CASSRSQEQYF. For the CDR3, the DNA is TGTGCCAGCAGCCGGAGTCAGGAGCAGTACTTC.

This sequence joins TRBV19 and TRBJ2-2, with D uncertain. The length of the CDR3 is 15 residues. CDR1 LNHDA and CDR2 SQIVND come from the germline V gene (reference sequence). V was pared by 2 bases and J by 2 bases, with 9 bases between. CDR3 DNA: TGTGCCAGTAGTATATACGAGGTTAACACCGGGGAGCTGTTTTTT. The encoded protein is CASSIYEVNTGELFF. The full variable domain, with the rest looked up from reference TRBV19 and TRBJ2-2, is DGGITQSPKYLFRKEGQNVTLSCEQNLNHDAMYWYRQDPGQGLRLIYYSQIVNDFQKGDIAEGYSVSREKKESFPLTVTSAQKNPTAFYLCASSIYEVNTGELFFGEGSRLTVL.

The rearrangement joins TRBV5-1 to TRBJ1-5; no reliable D call. CDR1 is SGHRS and CDR2 is YFSETQ in the germline V gene. Trimming cost V 7 bases and J 16 bases, with 12 bases left between them. This CDR3 spans 9 amino acids. CDR3 nucleotides: TGCGCCAGCGCTATTACCCTCCATTTT. It codes for CASAITLHF.

The rearrangement uses TRBV19 and TRBJ1-2; 8 positions agree with TRBD1. CDR3 length: 15 amino acids. The V and J ends lost 4 bases and 8 bases, in that order; junction bases with no gene match: 12. Germline CDR1 and CDR2: LNHDA and SQIVND (reference sequence). In DNA form, the CDR3 reads TGTGCCAGTAGTACGGACCTCCAGGGGGCGGAGGGCTACACCTTC. Its protein product is CASSTDLQGAEGYTF.

J is TRBJ2-7 and V is TRBV28, with a weak D call TRBD1 (5 bases). Germline CDR1 MDHEN, CDR2 SYDVKM. V lost 2 bases to trimming and J lost 1 base, with 18 bases between them. CDR3 size: 17 residues. The CDR3 loop reads CASSLEGAVLNSYEQYF. In DNA form, the CDR3 reads TGTGCCAGCAGTTTAGAAGGGGCCGTATTAAATTCCTACGAGCAGTACTTC.

V is TRBV5-1 and J is TRBJ1-4, with D possibly TRBD1 on 6 matching bases. Germline CDR1 is SGHRS and CDR2 is YFSETQ. The CDR3 extends over 15 amino acids. V lost 3 bases and J lost 11, with 20 bases in between. In DNA form, the CDR3 reads TGCGCCAGCAGCTCGTTACAGGGAGTGAAGGAGAAACTGTTTTTT. Translated: CASSSLQGVKEKLFF.

The chain carries TRBV6-1 and TRBJ2-5; the match to TRBD1 covers 12 bases. The J segment lost 2 bases and the V segment lost 4 bases, leaving 8 bases of the junction unmatched. CDR3 length equals 17 residues. The germline gives CDR1 MNHNS, CDR2 SASEGT. The CDR3 is CASSVSPGQGAQETQYF. DNA of the CDR3: TGTGCCAGCAGTGTTTCTCCGGGACAGGGGGCTCAAGAGACCCAGTACTTC.

This rearrangement joins TRBV19 to TRBJ2-6; no reliable D call. The CDR3 covers 14 residues. CDR1 and CDR2 from the germline V gene are LNHDA and SQIVND (reference sequence). V shed 5 bases and J shed 2 bases, with 7 bases lying between them. The CDR3 region is CASSEQAGANVLTF. CDR3 DNA sequence: TGTGCCAGTAGTGAACAAGCTGGGGCCAACGTCCTGACTTTC.

J is TRBJ2-3 and V is TRBV21-1; the DNA was not compared with TRBD1, the D call given in the table. TRBV21-1 is a pseudogene. CDR3 size: 17 residues. The CDR3 is CASRRRGPDYHTDTQYF. CDR3 DNA sequence: TGTGCCAGCAGGCGCAGGGGGCCGGACTACCACACAGATACGCAGTATTTT.

This chain uses TRBV4-2 with TRBJ2-5; 10 nucleotides agree with TRBD1. Germline V lookup: CDR1 LGHNA, CDR2 YNFKEQ. V shed 4 bases and J 1 base; nucleotides not matched to a gene: 3. The CDR3 spans 15 residues. The CDR3 DNA reads TGTGCCAGCAGCCCCCGGGACAGGGGCCAAGAGACCCAGTACTTC. It yields the protein CASSPRDRGQETQYF.

This chain joins TRBV20-1 and TRBJ1-2; D is uncertain. CDR1 and CDR2 (germline): DFQATT, SNEGSKA (reference sequence). The CDR3 totals 11 residues. Trimming stripped 6 bases from V and 7 bases from J, with 12 bases between. CDR3 in amino acids: CSAPGAGGYTF. DNA of the CDR3: TGCAGTGCCCCCGGTGCGGGTGGCTACACCTTC.

The V call is TRBV30, the J call TRBJ1-2; TRBD1 might be the D (5 bases). CDR3 length: 11 residues. Per the germline V gene, CDR1 is GTSNPN and CDR2 is SVGIG (reference sequence). V lost 5 bases and J lost 8, with 12 bases in between. DNA of the CDR3: TGTGCCTGGGGCGGACAACCAGGCTACACCTTC. Translating gives CAWGGQPGYTF. Full variable domain (remainder filled in from reference TRBV30 and TRBJ1-2): SQTIHQWPATLVQPVGSPLSLECTVEGTSNPNLYWYRQAAGRGLQLLFYSVGIGQISSEVPQNLSASRPQDRQFILSSKKLLLSDSGFYLCAWGGQPGYTFGSGTRLTVV.

A few counts support this clone. The V gene is TRBV18, the J gene TRBJ1-1; no clear D gene. Trimming removed 2 bases from V and 3 bases from J, with 7 bases in between. CDR1 and CDR2 from the germline V gene are KGHSH and LQKENI. The CDR3 is 13 residues long. The CDR3 sequence: CASSPKRDTEAFF. In DNA form, the CDR3 reads TGTGCCAGCTCACCAAAGAGGGACACTGAAGCTTTCTTT.

This clone was seen just once. CDR3 region: CASSLWTAEKLFF. CDR3 bases: TGTGCCAGCAGCCTTTGGACAGCTGAAAAACTGTTTTTT. The V gene is TRBV14, the J gene TRBJ1-4, with a possible D match to TRBD1 (6 bases). With 4 bases removed from V and 7 bases from J, the gap between germline ends came to 10 bases. Germline V gene data show CDR1 as SGHDN and CDR2 as FVKESK. This CDR3 comprises 13 residues.

The chain carries TRBV2 and TRBJ2-5; a weak D match, TRBD2 (6 bases). V lost 5 bases and J 0 bases, leaving 10 bases between the germline ends. In germline, CDR1 is SNHLY, CDR2 FYNNEI. The CDR3 totals 14 residues. This chain's CDR3 is CASSWGLNQETQYF. CDR3 in DNA: TGTGCCAGCAGTTGGGGACTGAACCAAGAGACCCAGTACTTC.

The chain employs TRBV6-5 and TRBJ2-3, with 9 nucleotides matching TRBD2. The CDR3 sequence is 15 residues long. The V and J ends lost 6 bases and 1 base, in that order; junction bases with no gene match: 5. CDR1 and CDR2 (germline): MNHEY, SVGAGI. As DNA, the CDR3 is TGTGCCAGCAGCCTAGCGGGGACACGCACAGATACGCAGTATTTT. It encodes CASSLAGTRTDTQYF.

The V and J genes are TRBV7-9 and TRBJ1-1; TRBD1 is a possible D gene (5 bases). Trimming stripped 0 bases from V and 1 base from J, with 9 bases between. Germline V lookup: CDR1 SEHNR, CDR2 FQNEAQ (reference sequence). This CDR3 spans 15 amino acids. This chain's CDR3 is CASSLAATENTEAFF. CDR3 coding DNA: TGTGCCAGCAGCTTAGCCGCGACAGAGAACACTGAAGCTTTCTTT.

The rearrangement uses TRBV15 and TRBJ1-2; 8 nucleotides align to TRBD1. The CDR3 covers 15 residues. The V gene end was trimmed by 0 bases and the J gene end by 9 bases; junction bases not matched to a gene: 9. Germline lookup yields CDR1 LNHNV and CDR2 YYDKDF (reference sequence). The CDR3, as DNA: TGTGCCACCAGCAGAGATCGGACAGGGCCGGGGCGCTACACCTTC. It specifies CATSRDRTGPGRYTF.

The J gene is TRBJ1-1, the V gene TRBV12-5; 7 bases align to TRBD1. Germline V CDR1 and CDR2: LGHNT, FRNRAP. J lost 4 bases, V lost 8 bases, and 13 bases had no gene match. The CDR3 is made up of 15 amino acids. CDR3 DNA sequence: TGTGCTAGTCGTCCTCGTACAGGGGAGGTCACTGAAGCTTTCTTT. Amino acids: CASRPRTGEVTEAFF.

This rearrangement joins TRBV7-3 to TRBJ2-1; D is possibly TRBD1 (5 bases). The V end was cut by 6 bases, the J end by 0 bases, with 15 bases between. Per germline, CDR1 SGHTA and CDR2 FQGTGA. The CDR3 runs 16 residues. This chain's CDR3 is CASSPSTASSYNEQFF. DNA for the CDR3: TGTGCCAGCAGTCCCTCGACAGCCAGCTCCTACAATGAGCAGTTCTTC.

The chain combines TRBV7-9 with TRBJ1-2; D call uncertain. The germline V and J ends were trimmed by 10 bases and 3 bases, with 9 bases remaining between them. Germline assignment: CDR1 SEHNR and CDR2 FQNEAQ (reference sequence). The CDR3 spans 11 residues. CDR3 in amino acids: CATPQDYGYTF. The CDR3 DNA follows: TGTGCCACCCCCCAGGACTATGGCTACACCTTC.

The chain carries TRBV30 and TRBJ1-1; D not certain. V shed 2 bases and J shed 5 bases, with 6 bases lying between them. The CDR3 runs 11 residues. Per the germline V gene, CDR1 is GTSNPN and CDR2 is SVGIG (reference sequence). CDR3 amino acids: CAWSSGTEAFF. The CDR3 DNA reads TGTGCCTGGAGTTCGGGGACTGAAGCTTTCTTT.

The chain combines TRBV10-1 with TRBJ1-1; no clear D. V lost 2 bases, J lost 0 bases, and 10 bases lay in between. CDR1 WNHNN and CDR2 SYGVQD come from the germline V gene (reference sequence). The CDR3 runs to 15 residues. Here the CDR3 DNA reads TGCGCCAGCAGTGAGGAGGCCAGATTGAACACTGAAGCTTTCTTT. Its translation: CASSEEARLNTEAFF.

The table lists this clone with a count of one. V usage is TRBV30 and J usage is TRBJ1-4; D gene ambiguous. CDR3 length: 11 amino acids. Germline CDR1 and CDR2: GTSNPN and SVGIG (reference sequence). V was pared by 6 bases and J by 4 bases, with 6 bases between. The CDR3 reads CACNFNEKLFF. For the CDR3, the DNA is TGTGCCTGTAATTTTAATGAAAAACTGTTTTTT.

V usage is TRBV7-9 and J usage is TRBJ2-3, with D hard to call. The ends were cut back, 4 bases at V and 3 bases at J, with 2 bases in the middle. This CDR3 spans 11 amino acids. Looked up from germline, CDR1 is SEHNR and CDR2 is FQNEAQ (reference sequence). CDR3 bases: TGTGCCAGCAGCTCAACAGATACGCAGTATTTT. Its translation: CASSSTDTQYF.

The rearrangement links TRBV6-1 to TRBJ1-3; 8 positions agree with TRBD1. The CDR3 contains 15 residues. CDR1 is MNHNS, CDR2 SASEGT, per germline. The V gene end was trimmed by 10 bases and the J gene end by 2 bases; junction bases not matched to a gene: 10. CDR3 sequence reads: CATLGPGGPGNTIYF. CDR3 in DNA: TGTGCCACCTTAGGCCCAGGGGGCCCTGGAAACACCATATATTTT.

V is TRBV5-1 and J is TRBJ1-1; 7 bases line up with TRBD1. Germline V lookup: CDR1 SGHRS, CDR2 YFSETQ. The CDR3 spans 17 residues. Trimming took 1 base from V and 3 from J; bases not matched to a gene: 12. The CDR3 here is CASSLIRTTGTDTEAFF. CDR3 DNA sequence: TGCGCCAGCAGCTTGATACGCACCACCGGGACAGACACTGAAGCTTTCTTT.

The chain couples TRBV4-1 to TRBJ2-5, with a possible D match to TRBD2 (5 bases). CDR1 MGHRA and CDR2 YSYEKL come from the germline V gene. The CDR3 sequence is 15 residues long. Trimming pared 4 bases from V and 2 bases from J, leaving 14 bases between. For the CDR3, the DNA is TGCGCCAGCAGCCGTTCGGTTCGGGAACAAGAGACCCAGTACTTC. It encodes CASSRSVREQETQYF.